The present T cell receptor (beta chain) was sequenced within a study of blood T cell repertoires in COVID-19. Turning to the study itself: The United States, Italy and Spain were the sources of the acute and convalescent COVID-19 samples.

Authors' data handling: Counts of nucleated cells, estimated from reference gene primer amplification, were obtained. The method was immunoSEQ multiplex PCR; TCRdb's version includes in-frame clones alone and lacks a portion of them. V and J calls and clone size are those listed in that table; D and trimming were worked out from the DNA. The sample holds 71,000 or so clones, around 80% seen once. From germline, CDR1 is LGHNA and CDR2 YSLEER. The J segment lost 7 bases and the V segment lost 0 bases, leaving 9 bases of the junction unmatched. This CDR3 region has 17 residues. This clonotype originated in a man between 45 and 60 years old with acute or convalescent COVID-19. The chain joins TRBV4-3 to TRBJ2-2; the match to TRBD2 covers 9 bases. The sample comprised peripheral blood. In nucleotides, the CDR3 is TGCGCCAGCAGCCAAGATCTTGCGGGGGGGAAACTCGGGGAGCTGTTTTTT. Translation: CASSQDLAGGKLGELFF.